This TCR beta chain originates from a study of CD8+CD57+ T cells in acquired aplastic anemia (dated by TCRdb to the late 2010s). A note on the overall study: DNA extracted from sorted CD4+ and CD8+ cells had a mean of around 3 ug, with a range of 0.2 to 27.4 ug. Healthy donor samples averaged roughly 9.8 million reads for CD4+ and roughly 11 million for CD8+ cells.

In the case of this clonotype: What this receptor recognizes is not known. Being one base from a much bigger clone, this may be a read error.

Overall study outcomes, separate from this receptor: Roughly 30 CD8+ CDR3 sequences were shared between patients and controls but appeared highly expressed in patients and within their immunodominant clones. No significant difference in CD8+ Simpson's diversity was found between patients and healthy controls (P=0.060).

Genomic DNA served as template for TCR beta VDJ combination and CDR3 sequence profiling. An Illumina HiSeq 2000 was the platform used for TCR repertoire sequencing. Per the source publication's procedure: TRBV/TRBJ rearrangement plots, CDR3 size and DJ length profiles, and Simpson's diversity index were used to evaluate the repertoires. The immunodominant clone was defined as the most abundant DNA sequence in deep sequencing data. CDR3 amino acid sequences were checked for sharing between subjects and were compared against published repertoires and the VDJdb database. The public reads were quality trimmed at Q25 with fastp and then assembled into clones with MiXCR by TCRdb, keeping productive beta chains. Every entry covers one CDR3 protein and lists the most common genes and DNA from its rows. The authors' filters were not applied to this entry. The sample table shows some 190,000 distinct CDR3 sequences, and approximately 52% are seen once. The ten biggest clones cover about a sixth of the sample.

The study deep-sequenced TCR repertoires of sorted CD4+ and CD8+ blood T cells from severe aplastic anemia patients and healthy subjects. Ficoll-Paque density gradient centrifugation was used to isolate peripheral blood mononuclear cells. Before DNA extraction, CD4+ and CD8+ T cells were sorted with FACS or magnetic beads. This receptor was taken from a human donor in good health, serving as a control. The sample taken for sequencing was sorted CD4+, CD8+, or CD8+CD57+ T cells (not recorded which) from PBMCs.

The CDR3 here reads CASSQARGAPTDTQYF. The nucleotides read TGCGCCAGCAGCCAAGCAAGGGGGGCCCCCACAGATACGCAGTATTTT. Here the chain combines TRBV4-3 and TRBJ2-3; the D gene assignment is perhaps TRBD1 or TRBD2, with each matching 6 bases. CDR1 and CDR2 are read off the germline V gene as LGHNA and YSLEER. From the cysteine up to the phenylalanine, the CDR3 has a length of 16 residues. Solely the CDR3 DNA is kept, with 48 bases framed from the first base. At the junction V is shortened by 1 base and J by 2 bases, with 13 bases in between.